This T cell receptor (beta chain) appears in the sequencing data of a study of shared clonotypes between healthy human individuals. Naive CD8 populations comprised CD45RO-negative cells positively selected for CCR7, excluding terminally differentiated effector memory CD45RA+ cells. The V segment lost 8 bases and the J segment 6 bases; nucleotides outside the gene matches: 4. Germline values: CDR1 MNHNY, CDR2 SVGAGI (reference sequence). This CDR3 is 12 amino acids long. The protocol was immunoSEQ multiplex PCR, while the TCRdb copy is restricted to in-frame clones and leaves out a portion. Of about 2,200,000 clones listed, about 92% are singletons.

Sequenced sample: naive CD8+ T cells from PBMCs. This sequence originates from a man aged 18 to 35 in good health. Some clones in this sample may be carry-over from other donors' samples. V and J are TRBV6-6 and TRBJ1-2; 9 nucleotides agree with TRBD1. The CDR3 spells CASLQGANGYTF. CDR3 nucleotide sequence: TGTGCCAGCCTACAGGGGGCAAATGGCTACACCTTC.